The rows below give T cell receptor beta chains drawn from one sample of a study of blood T cell repertoires in COVID-19. The assay was immunoSEQ multiplex PCR, and TCRdb's table has in-frame clones only and misses some. Among under 350,000 clones, over 85% were seen once, and the ten largest hold less than 2%. Input material: peripheral blood. The source is a woman aged 25 to 39 with COVID-19, enrolled during active disease. Both conserved end residues are part of each CDR3. The D gene is left open where the match is weak. The size of a clone is reported for some rows only, either as once, few or many, or as a class for expanded clones.

D gene,V gene,J gene,CDR3 length,clone size,CDR3 protein,CDR3 DNA
NA,TRBV5-5,TRBJ2-1,13,NA,CASSLSLYNEQFF,TGTGCCAGCAGCTTGAGCCTTTACAATGAGCAGTTCTTC
NA,TRBV19,TRBJ1-1,14,NA,CASTKTGADTEAFF,TGTGCCAGTACGAAAACTGGCGCGGACACTGAAGCTTTCTTT
NA,TRBV9,TRBJ1-1,15,NA,CASSVEGSMNTEAFF,TGTGCCAGCAGCGTAGAAGGGAGCATGAACACTGAAGCTTTCTTT
NA,TRBV5-1,TRBJ1-2,16,NA,CASSLELRGNPYGYTF,TGCGCCAGCAGCTTGGAGCTCCGGGGGAATCCCTATGGCTACACCTTC
NA,TRBV15,TRBJ1-1,14,NA,CATSRGTGGTEAFF,TGTGCCACCAGCAGAGGGACGGGGGGCACTGAAGCTTTCTTT
TRBD1,TRBV7-9,TRBJ1-6,16,NA,CASAGTGSPYNSPLHF,TGTGCCAGCGCTGGGACAGGGAGCCCCTATAATTCACCCCTCCACTTT
TRBD2,TRBV13,TRBJ2-3,16,NA,CASSLGGLAFTDTQYF,TGTGCCAGCAGCTTAGGGGGACTAGCGTTCACAGATACGCAGTATTTT
TRBD2,TRBV19,TRBJ2-5,15,NA,CASTRSGGFQETQYF,TGTGCCAGTACGAGAAGCGGGGGGTTCCAAGAGACCCAGTACTTC
TRBD1,TRBV18,TRBJ1-2,13,NA,CASSTGQLYGYTF,TGTGCCAGCTCAACGGGACAGCTTTATGGCTACACCTTC
TRBD1,TRBV19,TRBJ1-1,14,many,CASSRTGETAEAFF,TGTGCCAGTAGCCGGACAGGGGAGACGGCTGAAGCTTTCTTT
TRBD1,TRBV10-3,TRBJ1-6,16,NA,CAISAREGDRGSPLHF,TGTGCCATCAGTGCCCGGGAAGGGGACAGAGGATCACCCCTCCACTTT
NA,TRBV29-1,TRBJ1-5,13,few,CSVEIQGNQPQHF,TGCAGCGTTGAAATACAGGGCAATCAGCCCCAGCATTTT
NA,TRBV19,TRBJ1-2,14,NA,CASSLGTDFRGYTF,NA
TRBD1,TRBV6-6,TRBJ1-3,15,NA,CASRRQGVFGNTIYF,TGTGCCAGCAGACGGCAGGGGGTATTTGGAAACACCATATATTTT
TRBD1,TRBV18,TRBJ1-4,14,NA,CASSQGASNEKLFF,TGTGCCAGCTCACAGGGGGCGTCGAATGAAAAACTGTTTTTT
NA,TRBV6-5,TRBJ1-5,13,NA,CASTAPGNQPQHF,TGTGCCAGCACCGCCCCGGGCAATCAGCCCCAGCATTTT
NA,TRBV6-1,TRBJ2-3,11,NA,CASSEIRDTEF,TGTGCCAGCAGTGAAATAAGGGACACCGAATTT
NA,TRBV6-5,TRBJ1-2,16,once,CASSFGQYLSNYGYTF,TGTGCCAGCAGTTTTGGACAGTACCTCTCTAACTATGGCTACACCTTC
NA,TRBV5-1,TRBJ2-5,13,NA,CASAGSPQETQYF,TGCGCCAGTGCGGGATCCCCTCAAGAGACCCAGTACTTC
TRBD1,TRBV5-1,TRBJ2-5,14,NA,CASSGGQGVETQYF,TGCGCCAGCAGCGGGGGACAGGGGGTAGAGACCCAGTACTTC
TRBD1,TRBV5-5,TRBJ2-1,15,NA,CASSSGTGNYNEQFF,TGTGCCAGCAGCTCCGGGACAGGAAACTACAATGAGCAGTTCTTC
NA,TRBV4-1,TRBJ1-5,15,NA,CASSQERNVNQPQHF,TGCGCCAGCAGCCAAGAGAGGAACGTCAATCAGCCCCAGCATTTT
NA,TRBV2,TRBJ1-1,14,NA,CASSGQSVNTEAFF,TGTGCCAGCAGTGGGCAAAGTGTGAACACTGAAGCTTTCTTT
TRBD1,TRBV7-9,TRBJ1-2,15,NA,CASSRSDRANYGYTF,TGTGCCAGCAGCAGATCGGACAGGGCTAACTATGGCTACACCTTC
TRBD2,TRBV11-2,TRBJ2-1,15,few,CASSTRTSDYNEQFF,TGTGCCAGCAGCACGAGGACTAGCGACTACAATGAGCAGTTCTTC
NA,TRBV28,TRBJ1-1,14,NA,CASSQIPTAAEAFF,TGTGCCAGCAGTCAAATTCCGACAGCCGCTGAAGCTTTCTTT
NA,TRBV6-6,TRBJ1-2,14,NA,CASSFLTSGVGYTF,TGTGCCAGCAGTTTCTTGACGTCGGGGGTTGGCTACACCTTC
NA,TRBV14,TRBJ1-1,13,NA,CASSQQTYTEAFF,TGTGCCAGCAGCCAACAAACTTACACTGAAGCTTTCTTT
TRBD2,TRBV6-6,TRBJ2-5,13,NA,CASRPAGVETQYF,TGTGCCAGCAGGCCAGCGGGGGTTGAGACCCAGTACTTC
NA,TRBV25-1,TRBJ1-2,14,once,CASSVAGTNYGYTF,TGTGCCAGCAGTGTGGCCGGGACAAACTATGGCTACACCTTC
TRBD1,TRBV5-1,TRBJ1-5,15,once,CASSLDGQGTQPQHF,TGCGCCAGCAGCTTGGACGGACAGGGGACCCAGCCCCAGCATTTT
NA,TRBV2,TRBJ2-6,15,NA,CASSEGDTGANVLTF,TGTGCCAGCAGTGAAGGGGACACTGGGGCCAACGTCCTGACTTTC
NA,TRBV5-1,TRBJ1-1,13,NA,CASSFSGDTEAFF,TGCGCCAGCAGCTTTTCAGGGGACACTGAAGCTTTCTTT
TRBD1,TRBV6-4,TRBJ2-2,16,NA,CASSPGTGFDTGELFF,TGTGCCAGCAGCCCCGGGACAGGGTTTGACACCGGGGAGCTGTTTTTT
NA,TRBV23-1,TRBJ1-2,12,NA,CAPPVGGGGYTF,TGCGCCCCCCCTGTAGGGGGGGGCGGCTACACCTTC
NA,TRBV3-1/TRBV3-2,TRBJ1-1,15,NA,CASSKKWALNTEAFF,TGTGCCAGCAGCAAAAAGTGGGCATTGAACACTGAAGCTTTCTTT
TRBD1,TRBV6-2/TRBV6-3,TRBJ1-5,18,NA,CASSYSNRGHLGNQPQHF,TGTGCCAGCAGTTACTCGAACAGGGGGCATTTGGGCAATCAGCCCCAGCATTTT
TRBD2,TRBV4-2,TRBJ2-5,16,NA,CASSQDGAGGPETQYF,TGTGCCAGCAGCCAAGATGGAGCGGGGGGGCCAGAGACCCAGTACTTC
TRBD1,TRBV7-9,TRBJ2-7,15,NA,CASSHPGTGSYEQYF,TGTGCCAGCAGCCACCCCGGGACAGGGTCCTACGAGCAGTACTTC
TRBD1,TRBV20-1,TRBJ2-2,16,NA,CSASDSGQRKTGELFF,TGCAGTGCTAGTGACTCGGGACAGCGAAAGACCGGGGAGCTGTTTTTT
NA,TRBV4-3,TRBJ1-3,16,NA,CASSHLGQQGGNTIYF,TGCGCCAGCAGCCACCTGGGACAACAGGGTGGAAACACCATATATTTT
NA,TRBV30,TRBJ1-1,12,NA,CAWRETRGEAFF,TGTGCCTGGAGAGAGACACGGGGAGAAGCTTTCTTT
NA,TRBV12-3/TRBV12-4,TRBJ2-3,13,NA,CASSFSGSDTQYF,TGTGCCAGCAGTTTTTCGGGATCAGATACGCAGTATTTT
TRBD1,TRBV4-2,TRBJ2-7,16,NA,CASSQDTGGTSYEQYF,TGTGCCAGCAGCCAAGATACAGGGGGCACCTCCTACGAGCAGTACTTC